This record covers a single T cell receptor (beta chain). The sample comes from a study of blood T cell repertoires in COVID-19. Study details: Researchers got acute and convalescent COVID-19 samples from the United States, Italy and Spain. In each case, the material was cDNA or gDNA derived from T cells, B-cell-depleted T cells, or PBMCs.

Germline lookup yields CDR1 SGDLS and CDR2 YYNGEE. There are 16 residues in the CDR3. After removal of 1 base from V and 6 bases from J, the junction contained 8 bases not matched to a gene. Original analysis: Estimated nucleated cell counts came from reference gene primer amplification. Sequencing used immunoSEQ multiplex PCR; TCRdb keeps in-frame clones, though not all of them. The D gene and trimming were derived from the DNA, and the V and J assignments and clone size from that table. The table includes about 240,000 clones, around four fifths detected once. The sequencing input was peripheral blood. This chain connects TRBV9 to TRBJ2-2; 8 bases agree with TRBD2. The clonotype comes from a woman aged 55-70 years with active or convalescent COVID-19. CDR3 sequence reads: CASSVTGTSPPGELFF. Written as DNA, the CDR3 is TGTGCCAGCAGCGTAACCGGGACTAGTCCCCCCGGGGAGCTGTTTTTT.